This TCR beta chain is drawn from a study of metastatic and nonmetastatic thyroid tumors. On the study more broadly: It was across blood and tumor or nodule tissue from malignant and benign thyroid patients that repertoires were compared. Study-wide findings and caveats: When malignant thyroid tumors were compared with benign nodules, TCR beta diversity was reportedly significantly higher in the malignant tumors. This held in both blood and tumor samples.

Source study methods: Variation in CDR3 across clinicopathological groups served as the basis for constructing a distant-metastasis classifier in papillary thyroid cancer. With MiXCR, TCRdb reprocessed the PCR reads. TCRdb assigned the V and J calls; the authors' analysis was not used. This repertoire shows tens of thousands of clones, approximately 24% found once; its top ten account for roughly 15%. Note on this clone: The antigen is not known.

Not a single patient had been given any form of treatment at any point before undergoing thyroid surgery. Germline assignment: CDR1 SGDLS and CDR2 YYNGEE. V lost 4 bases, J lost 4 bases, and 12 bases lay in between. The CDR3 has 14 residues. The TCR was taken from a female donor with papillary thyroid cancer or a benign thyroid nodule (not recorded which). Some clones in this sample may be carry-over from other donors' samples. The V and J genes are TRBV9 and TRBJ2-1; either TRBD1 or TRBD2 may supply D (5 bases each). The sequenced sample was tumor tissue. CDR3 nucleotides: TGTGCCAGCAGCCCCCCGGGACCTTACAATGAGCAGTTCTTC. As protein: CASSPPGPYNEQFF.